Below are 28 T cell receptor beta chains sequenced from a single sample in a study of T-cell memory formation after mild COVID-19 (dated by TCRdb to about 2021). Receptor libraries were prepared by 5' RACE. The sample was run on an Illumina NovaSeq 6000. Starting from the raw public reads, TCRdb applied fastp trimming at Q25, assembled clones with MiXCR and retained in-frame beta chains. Rows merge per CDR3 protein into single entries with the most common DNA and genes. Across this sample there are hundreds of thousands of distinct CDR3 sequences, with roughly 23% seen only once. In total, the top ten clones hold roughly an eighth of the sample. The specimen was PBMCs or a T cell subset sorted from them (not recorded which). These receptors originate from an adult woman who had mild COVID-19 (a few samples of this study predate the infection). The sample titles of this study are shuffled in the database, so cell type and time point are left out; the donor was told from shared clones.

CDR3 loop: CASSPPAGGKAEAFF. Here the CDR3 DNA reads TGTGCCAGCTCACCACCGGCAGGGGGCAAGGCTGAAGCTTTCTTT. This chain links TRBV18 with TRBJ1-1; 8 bases are a match to TRBD1. Per germline, CDR1 KGHSH and CDR2 LQKENI. J lost 6 bases, V lost 0 bases, and 6 bases had no gene match. This CDR3 has 15 amino acids.

The sample holds a few counts of this clonotype. CDR3 DNA: TGTGCCAGCAGCCTCATCCCGACAGGGGGAGCCGGCACAGATACGCAGTATTTT. Residues: CASSLIPTGGAGTDTQYF. The V and J genes are TRBV7-9 and TRBJ2-3; 9 nucleotides match TRBD1. This CDR3 is 18 amino acids long. V dropped 5 bases and J dropped 1; count of bases not matched to a gene: 13. Germline CDR1 and CDR2: SEHNR and FQNEAQ (reference sequence).

The gene calls are TRBV24-1 and TRBJ2-2; 7 nucleotides align to TRBD2. The germline V gene has CDR1 KGHDR and CDR2 SFDVKD. The CDR3 consists of 15 residues. V shed 5 bases and J 4 bases; nucleotides not matched to a gene: 6. The CDR3 DNA reads TGTGCCACCAGTGGAAGACTAGCCCCCACCGGGGAGCTGTTTTTT. It codes for CATSGRLAPTGELFF.

The V gene is TRBV11-2, the J gene TRBJ1-1; D uncertain. The germline V gene encodes CDR1 SGHAT and CDR2 FQNNGV. V shed 0 bases and J shed 4 bases, with 9 bases lying between them. The CDR3 runs 14 residues. The CDR3 loop reads CASSLEQLSTEAFF. The CDR3, as DNA: TGTGCCAGCAGCTTAGAACAGCTAAGCACTGAAGCTTTCTTT.

V gene TRBV12-3 or TRBV12-4 combines with J gene TRBJ1-3; D is ambiguous. CDR3 length: 14 amino acids. V was shortened by 2 bases and J by 7 bases, with 12 bases between the two germline ends. The CDR3 loop reads CASSLSSRLNTIYF. The CDR3 nucleotides read TGTGCCAGCAGTTTATCAAGTCGCTTGAACACCATATATTTT.

This clonotype turned up a few times. V gene TRBV7-2 combines with J gene TRBJ2-2; D not certain. The CDR3 sequence is 14 residues long. V was clipped by 5 bases and J by 2 bases, with 9 bases between them. CDR1 and CDR2 (germline): SGHTA, FQGNSA. In DNA, the CDR3 is TGTGCCAGCAGCCCGATGGTAAACACCGGGGAGCTGTTTTTT. Residues: CASSPMVNTGELFF.

Concerning this clonotype itself: Possible read error: a much larger clone is one base away. The CDR3 loop reads CASSYGQGSEALF. CDR3 in DNA: TGTGCCAGCAGCTACGGACAGGGTTCTGAAGCTTTATTT. The chain uses TRBV7-6 and TRBJ1-1; 8 bases are a match to TRBD1. The CDR3 is 13 residues long. Germline lookup yields CDR1 SGHVS and CDR2 FNYEAQ.

V gene TRBV5-5 combines with J gene TRBJ2-7; tentative D call: TRBD1 (6 bases). V was clipped by 5 bases and J by 2 bases, with 11 bases between them. CDR1 and CDR2 (germline): SGHKS, YYEKEE (reference sequence). The CDR3 length is 13 residues. The CDR3, as DNA: TGTGCCAGCAGACATTCAGGGGCCTACGAGCAGTACTTC. This sequence encodes CASRHSGAYEQYF.

The chain combines TRBV19 with TRBJ1-2; perhaps TRBD1 as D (5 bases). The CDR3 length is 14 residues. In germline, CDR1 is LNHDA, CDR2 SQIVND (reference sequence). Trimming pared 4 bases from V and 3 bases from J, leaving 12 bases between. The DNA of the CDR3 is TGTGCCAGTAGTAGCCTGACAGCAGACTATGGCTACACCTTC. This gives the protein CASSSLTADYGYTF.

The rearrangement joins TRBV12-3 or TRBV12-4 to TRBJ2-7, with 10 nucleotides matching TRBD2. This CDR3 has 15 amino acids. V shed 4 bases, J shed 2 bases, and the junction held 5 bases outside the gene matches. The CDR3 region is CASSSLAGGTYEQYF. CDR3 DNA sequence: TGTGCCAGCAGTTCCTTAGCGGGGGGCACCTACGAGCAGTACTTC.

This clonotype was seen more than once but under ten times. V is TRBV7-6 and J is TRBJ1-1; no reliable D call. From germline, CDR1 is SGHVS and CDR2 FNYEAQ. The CDR3 extends over 13 amino acids. Trimming stripped 2 bases from V and 4 bases from J, with 8 bases between. The CDR3 coding sequence is TGTGCCAGCAGCTTATTTGAGAGCACTGAAGCTTTCTTT. Its translation: CASSLFESTEAFF.

This clonotype was found a few times. The chain has TRBV20-1 and TRBJ1-1, with 7 bases lining up with TRBD1. CDR3 length: 14 residues. The germline CDR1 and CDR2 sequences are DFQATT and SNEGSKA (reference sequence). Unmatched junction bases numbered 7, after V lost 6 bases and J lost 0 bases. The CDR3 sequence: CSASKGAMNTEAFF. The CDR3 DNA follows: TGCAGTGCCTCGAAGGGGGCTATGAACACTGAAGCTTTCTTT.

V and J are TRBV4-3 and TRBJ2-5; D gene ambiguous. The CDR3 has 14 amino acids. Trimming stripped 0 bases from V and 1 base from J, with 6 bases between. The germline CDR1 and CDR2 sequences are LGHNA and YSLEER. Here the CDR3 DNA reads TGCGCCAGCAGCCAAGATTCCAGCCAAGAGACCCAGTACTTC. Amino acids: CASSQDSSQETQYF.

The chain employs TRBV5-1 and TRBJ2-3, with 10 positions matching TRBD2. The CDR3 extends over 15 amino acids. The J segment lost 0 bases and the V segment lost 6 bases, leaving 4 bases of the junction unmatched. Germline V lookup: CDR1 SGHRS, CDR2 YFSETQ. The CDR3 DNA reads as TGCGCCAGCAAGACTAGCGGGCGGAGCACAGATACGCAGTATTTT. Translating gives CASKTSGRSTDTQYF. Drawing the rest from reference TRBV5-1 and TRBJ2-3, the complete variable domain is KAGVTQTPRYLIKTRGQQVTLSCSPISGHRSVSWYQQTPGQGLQFLFEYFSETQRNKGNFPGRFSGRQFSNSRSEMNVSTLELGDSALYLCASKTSGRSTDTQYFGPGTRLTVL.

This clonotype showed up just a few times. The rearrangement links TRBV15 to TRBJ2-7; TRBD1 matches at 7 bases. Trimming took 0 bases from V and 11 from J; bases not matched to a gene: 13. The CDR3 runs to 15 residues. The germline V gene encodes CDR1 LNHNV and CDR2 YYDKDF (reference sequence). The CDR3 DNA sequence: TGTGCCACCAGCAGAGATCGGTCGGGACAGCGCATGGAGTACTTC. Its protein is CATSRDRSGQRMEYF.

The chain joins TRBV20-1 to TRBJ1-1, with no clear D. V lost 3 bases, J lost 4 bases, and 18 bases lay in between. Germline values: CDR1 DFQATT, CDR2 SNEGSKA (reference sequence). The CDR3 consists of 15 residues. The CDR3 DNA reads TGCAGTGCTAGGCGGGAGAAGGGATATGTCACTGAAGCTTTCTTT. Translated: CSARREKGYVTEAFF.

This clonotype has more than one count but fewer than ten. This chain joins TRBV5-1 and TRBJ2-5; 8 bases agree with TRBD1. CDR1 and CDR2 from the germline V gene are SGHRS and YFSETQ. Germline trimming cut 4 bases from V and 3 bases from J; bases unmatched to any gene: 5. The length of the CDR3 is 14 residues. This CDR3 is CASSGLTGEETQYF. The CDR3, as DNA: TGCGCCAGCAGCGGATTGACAGGGGAAGAGACCCAGTACTTC. The whole variable domain, filled in from reference TRBV5-1 and TRBJ2-5, reads KAGVTQTPRYLIKTRGQQVTLSCSPISGHRSVSWYQQTPGQGLQFLFEYFSETQRNKGNFPGRFSGRQFSNSRSEMNVSTLELGDSALYLCASSGLTGEETQYFGPGTRLLVL.

The chain joins TRBV2 to TRBJ2-4; no clear D gene. Germline lookup yields CDR1 SNHLY and CDR2 FYNNEI. The germline V and J ends were trimmed by 8 bases and 0 bases, with 8 bases remaining between them. The CDR3 spans 13 residues. DNA of the CDR3: TGTGCCAGCGAAAGGGAAGCCAAAAACATTCAGTACTTC. Translation: CASEREAKNIQYF.

This rearrangement joins TRBV30 to TRBJ2-7; tentative D call: TRBD1 (5 bases). V dropped 4 bases and J dropped 1 base, with 11 bases sitting between them. This CDR3 contains 13 residues. Germline assignment: CDR1 GTSNPN and CDR2 SVGIG (reference sequence). The CDR3 is CAWIRRQSYEQYF. In DNA, the CDR3 is TGTGCCTGGATTCGAAGACAGTCCTACGAGCAGTACTTC.

The chain employs TRBV3-1 and TRBJ2-3; a weak D match, TRBD2 (7 bases). The length of the CDR3 is 15 residues. Germline V gene lookup returns CDR1 LGHDT and CDR2 YNNKEL (reference sequence). The V end lost 8 bases, the J end lost 3 bases, and 18 bases lay between the germline ends. CDR3 region: CASSMGGGATDTQYF. DNA of the CDR3: TGTGCCAGCTCAATGGGAGGGGGGGCGACAGATACGCAGTATTTT.

This clonotype was found a few times. This rearrangement joins TRBV19 to TRBJ2-5; TRBD1 matches at 9 bases. This CDR3 has 14 amino acids. V dropped 6 bases and J dropped 4; count of bases not matched to a gene: 6. In germline, CDR1 is LNHDA, CDR2 SQIVND (reference sequence). For the CDR3, the DNA is TGTGCCAGTAGGTCGACAGGGGGACTAGAGACCCAGTACTTC. Translation gives CASRSTGGLETQYF.

This clonotype was picked up many times. J is TRBJ2-7 and V is TRBV12-3 or TRBV12-4; TRBD2 aligns across 12 bases. The CDR3 totals 14 residues. V was pared by 4 bases and J by 6 bases, with 4 bases of the junction left unmatched. CDR3 DNA sequence: TGTGCCAGCAGTTCGGGACTAGCGGGTTCCGAGCAGTACTTC. Translated: CASSSGLAGSEQYF.

This clonotype was found a few times. The genes are TRBV11-2 and TRBJ2-4; 9 nucleotides agree with TRBD1. CDR1 and CDR2 from the germline V gene are SGHAT and FQNNGV. This CDR3 comprises 14 residues. After removal of 7 bases from V and 7 bases from J, the junction contained 8 bases not matched to a gene. CDR3: CASTFGTGTNIQYF. As DNA, the CDR3 is TGTGCCAGCACCTTCGGGACAGGGACGAACATTCAGTACTTC.

This clonotype was counted once. In nucleotides, the CDR3 is TGCAGTGCCGGCGGGTCCACAGATACGCAGTATTTT. Translating it yields CSAGGSTDTQYF. V gene TRBV20-1 combines with J gene TRBJ2-3, with a tentative D call TRBD2 (5 bases). CDR1 and CDR2 from the germline V gene are DFQATT and SNEGSKA (reference sequence). This CDR3 contains 12 residues. V lost 6 bases, J lost 2 bases, and 9 bases lay in between.

In this sample, this clonotype turned up a few times. V gene TRBV7-8 combines with J gene TRBJ2-3; 13 positions match TRBD2. This CDR3 is built from 17 residues. J was trimmed by 3 bases and V by 5 bases; bases with no gene match: 8. Germline V lookup: CDR1 SGHVS, CDR2 FQNEAQ. The CDR3 spells CASSLRLAGGSTDTQYF. CDR3 sequence (DNA): TGTGCCAGCAGCCTCAGACTAGCGGGAGGTTCGACAGATACGCAGTATTTT.

Many counts were recorded for this clonotype. This chain uses TRBV4-3 with TRBJ2-7, with 8 bases aligning to TRBD1. Trimming took 0 bases from V and 6 from J; bases not matched to a gene: 10. The germline CDR1 and CDR2 sequences are LGHNA and YSLEER. CDR3 size: 16 residues. CDR3 nucleotides: TGCGCCAGCAGCCAAGACAGGACAGGGAATATGGGCGAGCAGTACTTC. Its translation: CASSQDRTGNMGEQYF.

V usage is TRBV18 and J usage is TRBJ1-2, with D possibly being TRBD1 (5 bases). V was cut by 3 bases and J by 5 bases, with 16 bases left in between. The CDR3 is 15 residues long. Germline CDR1 is KGHSH and CDR2 is LQKENI. CDR3 protein: CASSPLGGSLYGYTF. CDR3 nucleotides: TGTGCCAGCTCACCCCTTGGGGGTTCCCTATATGGCTACACCTTC.

This clonotype has at least ten counts. Written as DNA, the CDR3 is TGTGCCAGCAGCTCCTCTACGGGGCAGTACTTC. Its protein is CASSSSTGQYF. The V and J genes are TRBV7-2 and TRBJ2-7; no clear D. The CDR3 sequence is 11 residues long. The V end was cut by 4 bases, the J end by 9 bases, with 10 bases between. CDR1 is SGHTA and CDR2 is FQGNSA in the germline V gene. The variable domain in full, completed from reference TRBV7-2 and TRBJ2-7, reads GAGVSQSPSNKVTEKGKDVELRCDPISGHTALYWYRQSLGQGLEFLIYFQGNSAPDKSGLPSDRFSAERTGGSVSTLTIQRTQQEDSAVYLCASSSSTGQYFGPGTRLTVT.